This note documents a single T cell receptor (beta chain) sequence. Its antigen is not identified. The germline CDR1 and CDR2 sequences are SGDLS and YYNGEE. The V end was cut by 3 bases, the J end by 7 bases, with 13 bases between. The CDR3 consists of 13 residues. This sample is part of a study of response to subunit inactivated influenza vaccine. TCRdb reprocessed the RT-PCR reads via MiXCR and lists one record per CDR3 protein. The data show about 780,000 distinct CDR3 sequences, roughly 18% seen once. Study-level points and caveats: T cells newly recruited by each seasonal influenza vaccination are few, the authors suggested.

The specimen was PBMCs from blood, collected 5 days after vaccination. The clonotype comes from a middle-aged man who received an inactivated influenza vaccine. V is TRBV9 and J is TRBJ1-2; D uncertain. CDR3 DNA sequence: TGTGCCAGCAGCGACCCCGTAATGAGTGGCTACACCTTC. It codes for CASSDPVMSGYTF.